This T cell receptor (beta chain) was recorded in a study of T-cell reconstitution after alpha-beta-depleted transplantation in children. This clonotype was seen a handful of times. With V trimmed by 3 bases and J by 7 bases, 10 bases remained unmatched. This CDR3 region has 16 residues. Germline V gene sequence: CDR1 PRHDT, CDR2 FYEKMQ (reference sequence). A TCRbeta library incorporating unique molecular identifiers was prepared. One entry per CDR3 protein, called by TCRdb with MiXCR from the PCR reads. The sample lists some 200,000 distinct CDR3 sequences; around 9.5% were seen once. The receptor comes from a human donor who donated a stem cell graft to a child with acute lymphoblastic leukemia. The chain recombines TRBV13 with TRBJ1-5, with 9 bases that match TRBD1. This material consisted of PBMCs from the stem cell graft donor, taken from the stem cell graft. CDR3 amino acids: CASSFHTGGLMQPQHF. In nucleotides, the CDR3 is TGTGCCAGCAGCTTCCACACAGGGGGCCTCATGCAGCCCCAGCATTTT.